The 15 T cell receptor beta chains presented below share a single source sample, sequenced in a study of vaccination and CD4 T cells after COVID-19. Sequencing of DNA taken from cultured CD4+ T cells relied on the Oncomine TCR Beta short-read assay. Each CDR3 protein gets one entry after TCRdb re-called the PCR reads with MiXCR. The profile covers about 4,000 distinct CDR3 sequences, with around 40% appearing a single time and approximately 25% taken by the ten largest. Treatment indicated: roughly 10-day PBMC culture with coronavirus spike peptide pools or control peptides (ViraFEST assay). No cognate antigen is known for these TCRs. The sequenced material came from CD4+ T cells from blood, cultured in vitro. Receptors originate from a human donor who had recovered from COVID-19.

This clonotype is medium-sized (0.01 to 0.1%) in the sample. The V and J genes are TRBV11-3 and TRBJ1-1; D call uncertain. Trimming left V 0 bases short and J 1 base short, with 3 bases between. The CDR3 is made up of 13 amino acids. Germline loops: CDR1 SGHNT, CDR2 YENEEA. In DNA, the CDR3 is TGTGCCAGCAGCTTAGACAGGAACACTGAAGCTTTCTTT. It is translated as CASSLDRNTEAFF.

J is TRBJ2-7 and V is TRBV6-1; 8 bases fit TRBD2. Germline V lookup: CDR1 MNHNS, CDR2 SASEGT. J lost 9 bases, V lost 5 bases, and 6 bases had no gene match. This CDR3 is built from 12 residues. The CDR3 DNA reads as TGTGCCAGCAGTCCCGTAGCGGGATTGCAGTACTTC. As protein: CASSPVAGLQYF.

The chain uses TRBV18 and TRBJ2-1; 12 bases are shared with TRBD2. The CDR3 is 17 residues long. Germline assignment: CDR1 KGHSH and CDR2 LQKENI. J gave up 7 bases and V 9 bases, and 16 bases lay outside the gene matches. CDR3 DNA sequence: TGTGCCAGTACGGGACTAGCGGGCCGTTGGGGGGAGAATGAGCAGTTCTTC. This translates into CASTGLAGRWGENEQFF.

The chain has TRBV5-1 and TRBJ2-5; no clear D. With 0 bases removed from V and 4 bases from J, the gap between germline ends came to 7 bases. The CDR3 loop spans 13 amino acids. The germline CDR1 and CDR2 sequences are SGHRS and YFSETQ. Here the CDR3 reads CASSLAGPETQYF. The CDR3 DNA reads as TGCGCCAGCAGCTTGGCCGGGCCAGAGACCCAGTACTTC.

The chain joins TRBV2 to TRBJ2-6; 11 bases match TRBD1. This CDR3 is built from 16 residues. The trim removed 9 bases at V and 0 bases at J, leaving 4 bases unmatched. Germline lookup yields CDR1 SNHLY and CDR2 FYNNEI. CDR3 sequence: CARRTGGASGANVLTF. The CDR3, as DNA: TGTGCCAGAAGGACAGGGGGCGCCTCTGGGGCCAACGTCCTGACTTTC.

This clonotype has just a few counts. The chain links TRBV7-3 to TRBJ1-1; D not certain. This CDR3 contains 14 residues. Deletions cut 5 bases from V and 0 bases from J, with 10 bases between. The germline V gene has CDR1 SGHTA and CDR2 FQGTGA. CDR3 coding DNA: TGTGCCAGCAGCGACACAGAGATGAACACTGAAGCTTTCTTT. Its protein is CASSDTEMNTEAFF. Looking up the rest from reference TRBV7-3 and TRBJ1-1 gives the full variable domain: GAGVSQTPSNKVTEKGKYVELRCDPISGHTALYWYRQSLGQGPEFLIYFQGTGAADDSGLPNDRFFAVRPEGSVSTLKIQRTERGDSAVYLCASSDTEMNTEAFFGQGTRLTVV.

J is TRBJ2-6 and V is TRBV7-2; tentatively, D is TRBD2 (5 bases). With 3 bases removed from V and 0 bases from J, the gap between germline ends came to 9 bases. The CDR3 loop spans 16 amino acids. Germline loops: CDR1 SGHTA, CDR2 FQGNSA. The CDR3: CASSLRVLSGANVLTF. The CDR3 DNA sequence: TGTGCCAGCAGCTTGAGGGTTCTCTCTGGGGCCAACGTCCTGACTTTC.

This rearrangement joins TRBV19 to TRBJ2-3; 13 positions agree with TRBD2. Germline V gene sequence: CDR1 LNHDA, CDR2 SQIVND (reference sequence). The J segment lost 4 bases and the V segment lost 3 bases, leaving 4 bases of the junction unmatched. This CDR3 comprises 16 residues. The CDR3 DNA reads TGTGCCAGTAGTATGGGACTAGCGGGACTTGCAGATACGCAGTATTTT. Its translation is CASSMGLAGLADTQYF.

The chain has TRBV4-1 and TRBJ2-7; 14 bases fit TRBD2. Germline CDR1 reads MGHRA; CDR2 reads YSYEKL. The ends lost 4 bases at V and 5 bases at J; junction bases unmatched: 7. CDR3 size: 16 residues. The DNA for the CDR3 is TGCGCCAGCAGCCGAACTCCGGGACTAGCGGGAGACGAGCAGTACTTC. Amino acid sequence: CASSRTPGLAGDEQYF.

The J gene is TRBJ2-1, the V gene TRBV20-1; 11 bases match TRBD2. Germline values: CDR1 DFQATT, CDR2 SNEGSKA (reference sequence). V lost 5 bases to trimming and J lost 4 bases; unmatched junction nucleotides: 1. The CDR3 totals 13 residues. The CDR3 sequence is CSARTSGYNEQFF. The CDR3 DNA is TGCAGTGCTCGGACTAGCGGGTACAATGAGCAGTTCTTC.

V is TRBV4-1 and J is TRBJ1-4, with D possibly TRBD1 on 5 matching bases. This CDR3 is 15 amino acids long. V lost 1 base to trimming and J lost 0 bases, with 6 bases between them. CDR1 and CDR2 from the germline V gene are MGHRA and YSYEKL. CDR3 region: CASSQATATNEKLFF. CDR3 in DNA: TGCGCCAGCAGCCAAGCGACAGCAACTAATGAAAAACTGTTTTTT.

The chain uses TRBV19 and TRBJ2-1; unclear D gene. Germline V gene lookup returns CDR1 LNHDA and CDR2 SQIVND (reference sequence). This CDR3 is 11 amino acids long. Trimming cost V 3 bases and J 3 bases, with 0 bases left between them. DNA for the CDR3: TGTGCCAGTAGTATCTACAATGAGCAGTTCTTC. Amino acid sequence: CASSIYNEQFF.

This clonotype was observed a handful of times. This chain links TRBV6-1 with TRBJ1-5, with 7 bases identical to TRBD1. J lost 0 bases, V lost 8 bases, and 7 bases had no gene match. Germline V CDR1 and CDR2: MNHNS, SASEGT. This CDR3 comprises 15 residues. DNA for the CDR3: TGTGCCAGCGGACCGACAGGGATTAGCAATCAGCCCCAGCATTTT. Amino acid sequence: CASGPTGISNQPQHF.

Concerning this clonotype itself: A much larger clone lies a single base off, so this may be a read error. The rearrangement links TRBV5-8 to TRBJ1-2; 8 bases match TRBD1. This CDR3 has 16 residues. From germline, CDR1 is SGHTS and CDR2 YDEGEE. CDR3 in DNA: TGTGTCAGCAGCTTGTTCTTTAGCAGGGGGCGCGTTGGCTACACCTTC. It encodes CVSSLFFSRGRVGYTF.

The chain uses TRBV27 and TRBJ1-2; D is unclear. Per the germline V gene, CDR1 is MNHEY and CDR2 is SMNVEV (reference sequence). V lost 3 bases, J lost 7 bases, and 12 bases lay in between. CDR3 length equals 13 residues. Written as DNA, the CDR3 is TGTGCCAGCAGTTTTTTCGACGGTAGTGGCTACACCTTC. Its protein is CASSFFDGSGYTF.